This T cell receptor beta chain originates from a study of T cells after yellow fever vaccination. Study-level background: SMART-Seq v4 Ultra Low Input handled preparation of low-cell-number fractions.

Study results and limitations: The booster response re-showed most primary clones: 95% to 96% CD4, 88% CD8. By day 5 rather than day 15, the secondary response had peaked, though it was weaker.

Generation of TCR cDNA used 5'RACE template switching (which added a universal primer site and UMIs). MiXCR, applied by TCRdb to the 5' RACE reads, yields one record per CDR3 protein. This table holds fewer than 150,000 distinct CDR3 sequences, 5.5% to 8% found once. This clonotype was counted ten times or more. What it binds is not known. Germline lookup yields CDR1 SGHVS and CDR2 FQNEAQ. V dropped 5 bases and J dropped 1 base, with 8 bases sitting between them. The CDR3 has 14 residues. Sequencing used CD4+ T cells sorted from PBMCs, obtained more than 40 days after the first yellow fever vaccination. This chain uses TRBV7-8 with TRBJ2-2, with unresolved D. The source is a man aged 18 to 29 who received the YFV17D yellow fever vaccine. For the CDR3, the DNA is TGTGCCAGCAGCGGTCGACTGAACACCGGGGAGCTGTTTTTT. Amino acid sequence: CASSGRLNTGELFF.